This T cell receptor (beta chain) was sequenced during a study of OX40 agonist ivuxolimab in advanced cancers. Whole-study context: Every 2 weeks, patients got intravenous ivuxolimab at one of six dose levels (0.01-10 mg/kg). Findings of the study overall: Clonal expansion from baseline to week 6 occurred in both CD4+ and CD8+ T cells.

A remark on this clone: Its target is unknown.

J lost 3 bases, V lost 4 bases, and 6 bases had no gene match. Germline CDR1 reads LNHDA; CDR2 reads SQIVND (reference sequence). The CDR3 is 15 amino acids. Generated by immunoSEQ multiplex PCR, the TCRdb table keeps only in-frame clones and is missing some. Of fewer than 35,000 clones in the sample, 81% are singletons; the top ten hold roughly a fifth. Sequenced here: CD4+ or CD8+ T cells sorted from blood, sampled in a trial of the OX40 agonist ivuxolimab. The chain carries TRBV19 and TRBJ2-1; 7 nucleotides line up with TRBD2. This receptor was obtained from an adult with an advanced solid tumor such as melanoma, head and neck, liver or kidney cancer. The CDR3 DNA reads as TGTGCCAGTAGTACACCGGGACTATACTACAATGAGCAGTTCTTC. Translation: CASSTPGLYYNEQFF.